Below are 23 T cell receptor delta chains sequenced from a single sample in a study of gamma-delta chains in newborns, infants, children. TCRdb redid the clone calls on the reads with CATT. Among fewer than 4,500 delta-chain clones, approximately 2% were seen once, and the ten largest hold 14%. Sequencing was carried out using blood. These receptors all come from a child who was a newborn, infant or young child, either healthy, febrile or measles-vaccinated (not recorded which).

As regards this clone: This DNA's translation and the protein TCRdb lists, from a much larger clone, do not match at residue 11, likely due to a read error; the protein shown is translated from the DNA. The chain combines TRDV2 with TRDJ3, with 9 nucleotides matching TRDD3. Germline lookup yields CDR1 GEAIGNYY and CDR2 EKD. The CDR3 consists of 18 residues. As DNA, the CDR3 is TGTGCCTGTGACACCGTACTGGGGGACTCCCGGGACACCCGACAGATGTTTTTC. Amino acids: CACDTVLGDSRDTRQMFF.

Concerning this clone itself: This likely came from a read error, as a far larger clone is one base away. The chain combines TRDV1 with TRDJ1, with 9 bases that match TRDD3. This CDR3 is built from 21 residues. Trimming at V came to 5 bases and at J to 0 bases, leaving 22 bases not matched to a gene. Germline values: CDR1 TSWWSYY, CDR2 QGS. The CDR3 protein is CALGPRGSKQGIRPDTDKLIF. CDR3 DNA sequence: TGTGCTCTTGGGCCGAGAGGTTCTAAACAGGGGATACGCCCGGACACCGATAAACTCATCTTT.

The sample holds a few counts of this clone. TCRdb's protein for this DNA is that of a much larger clone and differs from the translation at residue 16, likely a read error; the protein shown is the DNA translation. The V call is TRDV1, the J call TRDJ2, with D possibly TRDD3 on 8 matching bases. This CDR3 spans 18 amino acids. Per germline, CDR1 TSWWSYY and CDR2 QGS. Here the CDR3 reads CALGDFLLHWGLTAQHFF. The CDR3 nucleotides are TGTGCTCTTGGGGATTTCCTACTTCACTGGGGGCTGACAGCACAACACTTCTTT.

This clone is judged large. The sample holds other DNA sequences that translate to the same CDR3. V gene TRDV1 combines with J gene TRDJ1, with TRDD3 identical over 13 bases. This CDR3 spans 20 amino acids. The germline V gene encodes CDR1 TSWWSYY and CDR2 QGS. V lost 3 bases, J lost 3 bases, and 16 bases stayed unmatched. The CDR3 loop is CALGEVDSFLLGDTPDKLIF. CDR3 nucleotide sequence: TGTGCTCTTGGGGAGGTAGATTCCTTCCTACTGGGGGATACGCCCGATAAACTCATCTTT.

Details on this clone: TCRdb's protein for this DNA is that of a much larger clone and differs from the translation at residue 12, likely a read error; the protein shown is the DNA translation. The chain recombines TRDV1 with TRDJ1, with 8 positions matching TRDD3. This CDR3 contains 15 residues. Germline CDR1 TSWWSYY, CDR2 QGS. The J segment lost 11 bases and the V segment lost 1 base, leaving 12 bases of the junction unmatched. The CDR3: CALGERGIMARELIF. The DNA for the CDR3 is TGTGCTCTTGGGGAACGGGGGATAATGGCCCGTGAGCTCATCTTT.

Comments on this clone: A read error likely explains why the TCRdb protein, taken from a much larger clone, differs from this DNA's translation at residue 3; the protein shown is translated from the DNA. The chain employs TRDV2 and TRDJ3, with 8 bases lining up with TRDD3. The germline V gene has CDR1 GEAIGNYY and CDR2 EKD. The CDR3 sequence is 17 residues long. The CDR3 bases are TGTGCCCGTGACACCTGGGGGAGCTCCTGGGACACCCGACAGATGTTTTTC. Its protein is CARDTWGSSWDTRQMFF.

A remark on this clone: The protein held in TCRdb is that of a much larger clone and does not match this DNA's translation at residue 7, likely because of a read error; the protein shown is translated from the DNA. The V call is TRDV1, the J call TRDJ1; possible D gene TRDD2, 5 bases. Trimming cost V 9 bases and J 0 bases, with 17 bases left between them. This CDR3 has 15 residues. Germline V gene lookup returns CDR1 TSWWSYY and CDR2 QGS. CDR3 in DNA: TGTGCTCTGATTCCCTACTTCTCTTACACCGATAAACTCATCTTT. It translates to CALIPYFSYTDKLIF.

This clone was counted a few times. The TCRdb record carries a much larger clone's protein, which differs from this DNA's translation at residue 16; a read error is the likely cause, and the protein listed here is the DNA translation. V is TRDV2 and J is TRDJ3; 11 bases are shared with TRDD3. The CDR3 is 19 amino acids. CDR1 is GEAIGNYY, CDR2 EKD, per germline. Here the CDR3 DNA reads TGTGCCTGTGACACCGGATGGGGGATACGCTCCTGGGACACCCGACGGATGTTTTTC. Residues: CACDTGWGIRSWDTRRMFF.

There are a few counts of this clone. For this DNA, TCRdb reports the protein of a much larger clone, which diverges at residue 14, most likely from a read error; the protein presented here is translated directly from the DNA. The CDR3 DNA follows: TGTGCCTGTGACACTGGGGGCCCTTTCTCCTGGGACACCCAACAGATGTTTTTC. The encoded protein is CACDTGGPFSWDTQQMFF. The chain has TRDV2 and TRDJ3; D might be TRDD3 (6 bases). CDR3 length: 18 amino acids. Germline V gene sequence: CDR1 GEAIGNYY, CDR2 EKD.

This clone appeared a few times. A read error likely explains this, since a far larger clone differs by one base. J is TRDJ3 and V is TRDV1, with a tentative D call TRDD3 (6 bases). Trimming left V 4 bases short and J 1 base short, with 29 bases between. The CDR3 has 23 residues. Per germline, CDR1 TSWWSYY and CDR2 QGS. CDR3 in amino acids: CALGGPGSCPYWDRSWDTRQMFF. CDR3 DNA sequence: TGTGCTCTTGGGGGACCTGGTTCCTGCCCTTACTGGGATAGGTCCTGGGACACCCGACAGATGTTTTTC.

Note on this clone: Given a far larger clone just one base away, this is likely a sequencing read error. The rearrangement joins TRAV29/DV5 to TRDJ3, with 9 bases lining up with TRDD3. Germline CDR1 is NSMFDY and CDR2 is ISSIKDK. This CDR3 region has 23 residues. The CDR3 bases are TGTGCAGCAAGTTTACCGGGTCCCCTTAAGACTGGGGGAAACTCCTGGGACGCCCGACAGATGTTTTTC. Its translation is CAASLPGPLKTGGNSWDARQMFF.

Regarding this clone: A read error may be the cause here, since a much bigger clone is one base away. The V call is TRDV1, the J call TRDJ3, with 11 bases aligning to TRDD3. Germline V gene lookup returns CDR1 TSWWSYY and CDR2 QGS. This CDR3 contains 24 residues. CDR3 in amino acids: CALRELPPPSLGDMGSWDTRQMFF. CDR3 sequence (DNA): TGTGCTCTTAGGGAACTCCCCCCCCCCTCACTGGGGGATATGGGCTCCTGGGACACCCGACAGATGTTTTTC.

A remark on this clone: A far larger clone lies a single base away; this is likely a read error. Written as DNA, the CDR3 is TGTGCCCGTGACGCCCTTACTGGGGGTCCTCACCTGACAGCACAACTCTTCTTT. Protein product: CARDALTGGPHLTAQLFF. This chain links TRDV2 with TRDJ2, with TRDD3 matching 8 bases. CDR1 is GEAIGNYY and CDR2 is EKD in the germline V gene. The CDR3 length is 18 residues.

Notes on this clone: TCRdb pairs this DNA with a much larger clone's protein that differs at residue 15, likely a read error; the protein shown was translated from the DNA. V gene TRDV1 combines with J gene TRDJ2, with TRDD3 matching over 11 bases. CDR3 length: 21 amino acids. The germline V gene encodes CDR1 TSWWSYY and CDR2 QGS. The junction had 21 bases not matched to a gene; V was cut back by 3 bases and J by 6 bases. Here the CDR3 DNA reads TGTGCTCTTGGGGATCACTGGCCTGGGGGATACTCGGTGGTGCTGGCAGCACAACTCTTCTTT. This codes for CALGDHWPGGYSVVLAAQLFF.

On this clone: TCRdb attributes to this sequence the protein of a much larger clone, which differs from the DNA translation at residue 3; a read error is likely, and the protein displayed is translated from the DNA. The chain combines TRDV2 with TRDJ3; 11 nucleotides align to TRDD3. Germline V gives CDR1 GEAIGNYY, CDR2 EKD. This CDR3 has 19 residues. The DNA of the CDR3 is TGTGCCTATGACACCGTACTGGGGGATAATTCCTGGGACACCCGACAGATGTTTTTC. Its translation is CAYDTVLGDNSWDTRQMFF.

Sample share makes this clone large. Other DNA sequences in the sample encode the same CDR3. This chain links TRDV1 with TRDJ2; D not resolved. V lost 5 bases, J lost 6 bases, and 16 bases lay in between. This CDR3 has 15 residues. Germline loops: CDR1 TSWWSYY, CDR2 QGS. CDR3 sequence: CALGTGWEFPAQLFF. CDR3 DNA: TGTGCTCTTGGGACCGGATGGGAGTTTCCAGCACAACTCTTCTTT.

A remark on this clone: The likely explanation is a read error, given a far larger clone one base away. This CDR3 is also generated by other DNA sequences in the sample. The chain joins TRDV1 to TRDJ1, with 13 bases matching TRDD3. The germline CDR1 and CDR2 sequences are TSWWSYY and QGS. This CDR3 comprises 19 residues. The ends lost 0 bases at V and 4 bases at J; junction bases unmatched: 11. DNA of the CDR3: TGTGCTCTTGGGGAACTACCTCGTACTGGGGGATACGCAGACGATAAACTCATCTTT. Translation gives CALGELPRTGGYADDKLIF.

This clone has just a few counts. TCRdb attributes to this sequence the protein of a much larger clone, which differs from the DNA translation at residue 17; a read error is likely, and the protein displayed is translated from the DNA. The rearrangement uses TRAV29/DV5 and TRDJ1, with 12 bases aligning to TRDD3. CDR3 length: 19 amino acids. Germline CDR1 and CDR2: NSMFDY and ISSIKDK. CDR3 sequence: CAASLPTLSSGGYDHKPIF. In DNA, the CDR3 is TGTGCAGCAAGCCTTCCTACTCTTAGTTCTGGGGGATACGACCATAAACCCATCTTT.

As concerns this clone: A far larger clone is just one base off, so this is likely a read error. This sample includes further DNA sequences coding for the same CDR3. The chain combines TRDV2 with TRDJ3; 7 bases match TRDD3. CDR1 is GEAIGNYY and CDR2 is EKD in the germline V gene. The CDR3 runs to 20 residues. The CDR3 reads CACDTGGLGANSWDTRQMFF. The CDR3 DNA follows: TGTGCCTGCGACACCGGTGGTCTGGGGGCTAACTCCTGGGACACCCGACAGATGTTTTTC.

Worth noting for this clone: The TCRdb protein, from a much larger clone, departs from this DNA's translation at residue 3, likely by read error; the protein shown derives from the DNA. V usage is TRDV2 and J usage is TRDJ2; TRDD3 aligns across 12 bases. Germline V gene data show CDR1 as GEAIGNYY and CDR2 as EKD. The CDR3 has 15 amino acids. The CDR3 protein is CAFDVLGDTTAQLFF. CDR3 coding DNA: TGTGCCTTTGACGTACTGGGGGATACGACAGCACAACTCTTCTTT.

For this clone: TCRdb assigns this DNA the protein of a much larger clone, which departs from its translation at residue 3; this likely reflects a read error, and the protein shown comes from translating the DNA. The chain recombines TRDV2 with TRDJ3, with 8 bases that match TRDD3. Germline V gives CDR1 GEAIGNYY, CDR2 EKD. The CDR3 sequence is 18 residues long. The CDR3 region is CARDTGGPFSWDTRQMFF. The CDR3 nucleotides read TGTGCCCGTGACACTGGGGGCCCTTTCTCCTGGGACACCCGACAGATGTTTTTC.

This clone was seen a handful of times. A read error is the likely source, as a far larger clone sits one nucleotide away. The same CDR3 can be traced to other DNA sequences in this sample. The chain recombines TRDV1 with TRDJ1; no firm D call. Germline V lookup: CDR1 TSWWSYY, CDR2 QGS. The CDR3 is made up of 15 amino acids. V gave up 4 bases and J gave up 0 bases, with 12 bases separating them. This chain's CDR3 is CALGGVPTYTDKLIF. DNA for the CDR3: TGTGCTCTTGGGGGCGTTCCGACCTACACCGATAAACTCATCTTT.

The sample holds a few counts of this clone. The TCRdb protein, from a much larger clone, departs from this DNA's translation at residue 10, likely by read error; the protein shown derives from the DNA. The rearrangement uses TRDV1 and TRDJ1, with a weak D call TRDD2 (5 bases). The V and J ends lost 9 bases and 3 bases respectively, with 20 bases between them. Germline-derived CDR1 and CDR2 are TSWWSYY and QGS. The CDR3 contains 15 residues. CDR3 nucleotide sequence: TGTGCTCTGATTCCCTACCTCTCTTACGCCGATAAACTCATCTTT. This gives the protein CALIPYLSYADKLIF.